One and the same sample provided the 31 T cell receptor beta chains below, sequenced in a study of blood T cells in healthy people across ages. For the second PCR, which ran for about 6 to 12 cycles, a sample-barcoded 5' primer and a J-beta primer mix were used. TCRdb reprocessed the 5' RACE reads with MiXCR, giving one entry per CDR3 protein. This sample has some 640,000 distinct CDR3 sequences, with roughly 30% found just once. The sample comprised blood. The receptors come from a woman of 80 years or more in good health.

The sample holds one count of this clonotype. The CDR3 reads CASTSRVSSYEQYF. The CDR3 DNA follows: TGTGCCAGCACAAGTCGAGTCAGCTCCTACGAGCAGTACTTC. V and J are TRBV7-2 and TRBJ2-7; D not certain. CDR1 SGHTA and CDR2 FQGNSA come from the germline V gene. This CDR3 comprises 14 residues. Trimming removed 7 bases at V and 0 bases at J, with 13 bases between.

The CDR3 region is CASSLGVAGGPREQYF. CDR3 bases: TGCGCCAGCAGCTTGGGAGTAGCGGGAGGGCCGAGGGAGCAGTACTTC. The V and J genes are TRBV5-1 and TRBJ2-7, with 11 bases fitting TRBD2. The CDR3 loop spans 16 amino acids. The V segment lost 0 bases and the J segment 7 bases; nucleotides outside the gene matches: 9. Germline CDR1 SGHRS, CDR2 YFSETQ.

The chain combines TRBV20-1 with TRBJ2-7; D perhaps matches TRBD1 (6 bases). V was cut by 2 bases and J by 2 bases, with 19 bases left in between. This CDR3 spans 16 amino acids. CDR1 and CDR2 from the germline V gene are DFQATT and SNEGSKA (reference sequence). As DNA, the CDR3 is TGCAGTGCTAGAACTAGACGACAGGAATCGGCCTACGAGCAGTACTTC. Encoded protein: CSARTRRQESAYEQYF.

This clonotype was seen only a few times. J is TRBJ1-5 and V is TRBV20-1, with no clear D. The CDR3 runs 14 residues. CDR1 is DFQATT, CDR2 SNEGSKA, per germline (reference sequence). V lost 3 bases and J lost 2, with 11 bases in between. The DNA of the CDR3 is TGCAGTGCTAGTGGTGGTAGGGGCAATCAGCCCCAGCATTTT. The encoded protein is CSASGGRGNQPQHF.

The chain couples TRBV12-3 or TRBV12-4 to TRBJ2-3; 7 bases agree with TRBD1. V dropped 5 bases and J dropped 4; count of bases not matched to a gene: 9. This CDR3 has 15 amino acids. CDR3 in DNA: TGTGCCAGCAGTGACGACAGGGCGAGCGCAGATACGCAGTATTTT. Encoded protein: CASSDDRASADTQYF.

At least ten counts were recorded for this clonotype. This chain joins TRBV11-3 and TRBJ2-5, with D perhaps assigned TRBD1 or TRBD2 (5 bases each). CDR3 length: 16 amino acids. Germline CDR1 is SGHNT and CDR2 is YENEEA. V gave up 1 base and J gave up 5 bases, with 17 bases separating them. The CDR3 spells CASSLGGTGRGETQYF. The CDR3 DNA reads TGTGCCAGCAGCTTAGGGGGCACAGGACGCGGGGAGACCCAGTACTTC.

This rearrangement joins TRBV28 to TRBJ1-4; TRBD1 matches 10 bases. V lost 6 bases, J lost 8 bases, and 6 bases stayed unmatched. This CDR3 contains 14 residues. Per germline, CDR1 MDHEN and CDR2 SYDVKM. DNA for the CDR3: TGTGCCAGCAGCCTGACAGGGGGCTGGGAAAAACTGTTTTTT. This codes for CASSLTGGWEKLFF.

This clonotype has at least ten counts. This sequence joins TRBV6-6 and TRBJ2-7, with 10 positions matching TRBD1. This CDR3 is 16 amino acids long. V lost 0 bases and J lost 3; bases outside the gene matches: 5. Germline-derived CDR1 and CDR2 are MNHNY and SVGAGI (reference sequence). The CDR3 is CASSYSTGGEFYEQYF. Written as DNA, the CDR3 is TGTGCCAGCAGTTACTCGACAGGGGGCGAATTCTACGAGCAGTACTTC.

The chain's CDR3 is CASSQDFGSGGATETQYF. In DNA, the CDR3 is TGTGCCAGCAGCCAAGATTTTGGTAGCGGGGGGGCTACGGAGACCCAGTACTTC. The chain combines TRBV4-2 with TRBJ2-5; 11 bases match TRBD2. V shed 0 bases, J shed 5 bases, and the junction held 11 bases outside the gene matches. Germline V lookup: CDR1 LGHNA, CDR2 YNFKEQ. This CDR3 has 18 amino acids.

The chain couples TRBV4-2 to TRBJ2-7, with TRBD1 matching over 9 bases. CDR1 LGHNA and CDR2 YNFKEQ come from the germline V gene. V trimming: 1 base; J trimming: 6 bases; junction bases outside the gene matches: 7. The CDR3 totals 15 residues. Written as DNA, the CDR3 is TGTGCCAGCAGCCAAGGGACAGGGGAATTTGGCGAGCAGTACTTC. Translated, it gives CASSQGTGEFGEQYF.

This clonotype was found a few times. The V and J genes are TRBV27 and TRBJ1-2, with D possibly being TRBD1 (5 bases). Trimming left V 4 bases short and J 4 bases short, with 19 bases between. Germline V gives CDR1 MNHEY, CDR2 SMNVEV (reference sequence). The CDR3 loop spans 16 amino acids. The CDR3, as DNA: TGTGCCAGCAGTTCGTTCAGGGACTTACGAGCCTATGGCTACACCTTC. Translation: CASSSFRDLRAYGYTF.

Comments on this clonotype: Given a much more abundant clone one base away, this may be a read error. The chain is built from TRBV7-2 and TRBJ2-3; TRBD1 matches at 10 bases. The CDR3 is 14 amino acids. Germline CDR1 SGHTA, CDR2 FQGNSA. The CDR3: CAGSSGQGADTQYF. The CDR3 nucleotides read TGTGCCGGCAGCTCAGGACAGGGGGCAGATACGCAGTATTTT.

J is TRBJ1-1 and V is TRBV7-9, with 7 bases that match TRBD1. With V trimmed by 5 bases and J by 2 bases, 11 bases remained unmatched. CDR1 SEHNR and CDR2 FQNEAQ come from the germline V gene (reference sequence). This CDR3 is 16 amino acids long. CDR3 sequence reads: CASSQGVGDGNTEAFF. The CDR3 coding sequence is TGTGCCAGCAGCCAGGGGGTTGGGGATGGAAACACTGAAGCTTTCTTT.

This clonotype was observed a handful of times. The chain joins TRBV18 to TRBJ2-7; TRBD1 might be the D (6 bases). With 8 bases removed from V and 0 bases from J, the gap between germline ends came to 8 bases. The germline CDR1 and CDR2 sequences are KGHSH and LQKENI. CDR3 length: 12 residues. The chain's CDR3 is CASRDNSYEQYF. The CDR3 nucleotides are TGTGCCAGCAGGGACAACTCCTACGAGCAGTACTTC.

As for this clonotype: A much larger clone is a single base away; this may be a read error. The chain carries TRBV20-1 and TRBJ1-2; 7 bases map to TRBD1. Germline lookup yields CDR1 DFQATT and CDR2 SNEGSKA (reference sequence). This CDR3 is 12 amino acids long. In DNA, the CDR3 is TGCAGGGCTACAGGGGTAAACTATGGCTACACCTTC. Translated: CRATGVNYGYTF.

This clonotype was observed many times. J is TRBJ2-3 and V is TRBV30; TRBD2 matches at 7 bases. The germline gives CDR1 GTSNPN, CDR2 SVGIG (reference sequence). V was pared by 2 bases and J by 9 bases, with 8 bases of the junction left unmatched. The CDR3 is made up of 13 amino acids. The CDR3: CAWSPEASGTQYF. Written as DNA, the CDR3 is TGTGCCTGGAGTCCCGAGGCTAGCGGCACGCAGTATTTT.

This clonotype turned up a few times. The V gene is TRBV12-3 or TRBV12-4, the J gene TRBJ1-5; TRBD1 is a possible D gene (5 bases). This CDR3 is built from 13 residues. The germline V and J ends were trimmed by 6 bases and 4 bases, with 10 bases remaining between them. The CDR3 reads CASSLTANQPQHF. The CDR3 DNA sequence: TGTGCCAGCAGCTTGACAGCTAATCAGCCCCAGCATTTT.

Concerning this clonotype: Germline is not matched at one junction end, which may reflect a read error. The V gene is TRBV5-1, the J gene TRBJ2-3; the match to TRBD1 covers 8 bases. The CDR3 loop spans 17 amino acids. Germline V gene data show CDR1 as SGHRS and CDR2 as YFSETQ. The CDR3 loop is CASSLAGTGFNTDTPYF. The CDR3 nucleotides read TGCGCCAGCAGCTTGGCCGGGACAGGTTTTAATACAGATACGCCGTATTTT.

This clonotype was observed at least ten times. This rearrangement joins TRBV5-1 to TRBJ2-1, with D perhaps matching TRBD2 (5 bases). The CDR3 sequence is 12 residues long. Per the germline V gene, CDR1 is SGHRS and CDR2 is YFSETQ. Deletions cut 5 bases from V and 10 bases from J, with 13 bases between. The DNA of the CDR3 is TGCGCCAGCAGGCGAGAGTCGGGGGAGCAGTTCTTC. Its translation is CASRRESGEQFF. Using reference TRBV5-1 and TRBJ2-1 for the parts outside the CDR3, the full variable domain is KAGVTQTPRYLIKTRGQQVTLSCSPISGHRSVSWYQQTPGQGLQFLFEYFSETQRNKGNFPGRFSGRQFSNSRSEMNVSTLELGDSALYLCASRRESGEQFFGPGTRLTVL.

This clonotype was found a few times. This may be a read error: a much more frequent sequence differs by one nucleotide. The chain carries TRBV6-2 or TRBV6-3 and TRBJ2-5, with D unresolved. Germline V lookup: CDR1 MNHEY, CDR2 SVGEGT. The CDR3 spans 12 residues. V lost 6 bases and J 11 bases, leaving 16 bases between the germline ends. The CDR3 loop reads CASRDLGHEQYF. The CDR3 DNA reads TGTGCCAGCAGAGACCTAGGGCATGAGCAGTACTTC.

The chain has TRBV7-2 and TRBJ2-7, with TRBD2 matching 7 bases. Germline lookup yields CDR1 SGHTA and CDR2 FQGNSA. The CDR3 consists of 16 residues. The trim removed 5 bases at V and 0 bases at J, leaving 10 bases unmatched. The CDR3 protein is CASSRGLAESSYEQYF. As DNA, the CDR3 is TGTGCCAGCAGCCGAGGGCTAGCGGAGAGCTCCTACGAGCAGTACTTC.

The table lists this clonotype with many counts. The chain has TRBV20-1 and TRBJ2-4; D tentatively reads TRBD1 or TRBD2 (5 bases each). Germline V gives CDR1 DFQATT, CDR2 SNEGSKA (reference sequence). The CDR3 is 13 residues long. Trimming stripped 7 bases from V and 8 bases from J, with 18 bases between. The CDR3 region is CSVQPPRGDIQYF. CDR3 sequence (DNA): TGCAGTGTTCAGCCCCCAAGGGGAGACATTCAGTACTTC.

This clonotype was counted a few times. This sequence joins TRBV24-1 and TRBJ1-1; D unclear. Germline V gene data show CDR1 as KGHDR and CDR2 as SFDVKD. V lost 5 bases to trimming and J lost 1 base, with 7 bases between them. The CDR3 is 13 residues long. CDR3 nucleotides: TGTGCCACCAGTGCTACAGCGAACACTGAAGCTTTCTTT. This codes for CATSATANTEAFF.

The CDR3 nucleotides read TGCGCCAGCAGCTCGGGACTAGCGGACACCTACGAGCAGTACTTC. This gives the protein CASSSGLADTYEQYF. V gene TRBV5-1 combines with J gene TRBJ2-5; 11 nucleotides agree with TRBD2. The J call is doubtful: the DNA matches TRBJ2-7 better. This CDR3 is built from 15 residues. CDR1 is SGHRS and CDR2 is YFSETQ in the germline V gene.

The gene calls are TRBV6-2 or TRBV6-3 and TRBJ1-5, with 7 bases lining up with TRBD1. The CDR3 has 14 residues. The V and J ends lost 5 bases and 6 bases, in that order; junction bases with no gene match: 7. Germline V CDR1 and CDR2: MNHEY, SVGEGT. The DNA of the CDR3 is TGTGCCAGCAGTACCCGACAGGGAGCTCAGCCCCAGCATTTT. Translated, it gives CASSTRQGAQPQHF.

This clonotype has just one count. It may be a read error: a sequence one base away is much more abundant. The chain combines TRBV9 with TRBJ2-5; 7 nucleotides agree with TRBD1. The V gene end was trimmed by 1 base and the J gene end by 11 bases; junction bases not matched to a gene: 14. In germline, CDR1 is SGDLS, CDR2 YYNGEE. This CDR3 is 15 amino acids long. The CDR3, as DNA: TGTGCCAGCAGCGTACAAGGGGGCGGGTTGAATGAGCAGTACTTC. Protein: CASSVQGGGLNEQYF.

The chain joins TRBV12-3 or TRBV12-4 to TRBJ2-3; D may be TRBD1 (5 bases). Trimming shortened V by 6 bases and J by 4 bases, and 14 bases separated the two germline ends. CDR3 length: 14 amino acids. The CDR3 loop is CASRSTVIADTQYF. The CDR3 DNA reads as TGTGCCAGCAGATCGACAGTGATAGCAGATACGCAGTATTTT.

Many counts were recorded for this clonotype. The chain links TRBV15 to TRBJ2-6; 12 bases agree with TRBD1. This CDR3 has 17 amino acids. The junction had 4 bases not matched to a gene; V was cut back by 4 bases and J by 3 bases. The germline V gene has CDR1 LNHNV and CDR2 YYDKDF (reference sequence). CDR3 DNA sequence: TGTGCCACCAGCACCCGGGACAGGGGGCTTGGGGCCAACGTCCTGACTTTC. It yields the protein CATSTRDRGLGANVLTF.

A few counts support this clonotype. One end of the junction is discordant with germline, which a read error may explain. V usage is TRBV6-5 and J usage is TRBJ1-6; 7 positions agree with TRBD1. The CDR3 runs to 15 residues. Looked up from germline, CDR1 is MNHEY and CDR2 is SVGAGI. This CDR3 is CAGSNRQGRDSPLHF. The CDR3 DNA sequence: TGTGCCGGCAGTAACCGACAGGGTCGCGATTCACCCCTCCACTTT.

This clonotype was detected a few times. The J gene is TRBJ1-5, the V gene TRBV4-1; 7 nucleotides agree with TRBD1. The germline V gene encodes CDR1 MGHRA and CDR2 YSYEKL. The CDR3 runs to 14 residues. Trimming cost V 1 base and J 5 bases; bases outside gene matches: 2. The CDR3 bases are TGCGCCAGCAGCCAAGGACAGGGCTATCAGCCCCAGCATTTT. Translation gives CASSQGQGYQPQHF.

This clonotype was counted ten times or more. The V gene is TRBV6-6, the J gene TRBJ2-5; possible D gene TRBD2, 6 bases. Germline-derived CDR1 and CDR2 are MNHNY and SVGAGI (reference sequence). V lost 11 bases and J lost 2, with 21 bases in between. The CDR3 has 15 amino acids. CDR3 DNA: TGTGCCTCCCGACGGGACTCTCAGTGGCAAGAGACCCAGTACTTC. This gives the protein CASRRDSQWQETQYF.